This T cell receptor (beta chain) was captured by sequencing in a study of blood T cells in healthy people across ages. It was with a sample-barcoded 5' primer and a J-beta primer mix that a second PCR of about 7 to 12 cycles was run. TCRdb itself ran the 5' RACE reads through MiXCR, one entry per CDR3 protein. The sample yields over 700,000 distinct CDR3 sequences, around 25% seen once. The CDR3 covers 12 residues. Germline values: CDR1 DFQATT, CDR2 SNEGSKA (reference sequence). Trimming removed 1 base from V and 1 base from J, with 4 bases in between. This clonotype was seen a handful of times. What it binds is not known. General observations from the study: Per million T cells, TCR beta diversity dropped about linearly as age rose. The study could not conclusively compare naive and antigen-experienced cells, given its unsorted PBMCs.

This same sample was also taken into another study, of T cells of mothers and their children. That report notes: Mothers and children who were related shared slightly more overlap than unrelated pairs, but not significantly more.

The V call is TRBV20-1, the J call TRBJ1-1, with unresolved D. This receptor was taken from a boy aged 5-17 years in good health. Sequencing was carried out using blood. The CDR3 DNA reads TGCAGTGCTAGAGGACGGAACACTGAAGCTTTCTTT. Protein product: CSARGRNTEAFF.